This is a list of T cell receptor beta chains from one sample in a study of Ad26.COV2.S vaccination and SARS-CoV-2 variants. This table comes from immunoSEQ multiplex PCR, and its TCRdb copy is limited to in-frame clones, with some not included. The top ten clones hold almost 7.5% of a sample with hundreds of thousands of clones, 83% of them seen once. The source material was peripheral blood, sampled in a trial of Ad26.COV2.S vaccine versus placebo. Every receptor here comes from a person aged 18-65 years who received the Ad26.COV2.S COVID-19 vaccine or a placebo. CDR3s include the opening cysteine and the closing phenylalanine or tryptophan. D genes are given only for firm matches. Not all rows give a size; the values are once, few, many and, for expanded clones, a class.

v_call,d_call,j_call,clone_size,cdr3_aa,cdr3_nt
TRBV7-3,-,TRBJ2-5,-,CASSLNLAGLGDEETQYF,TGTGCCAGCAGCTTAAATCTCGCGGGACTGGGAGATGAGGAGACCCAGTACTTC
TRBV12-3/TRBV12-4,-,TRBJ1-3,few,CASGQTGNTIYF,TGTGCCAGCGGACAGACAGGAAACACCATATATTTT
TRBV12-3/TRBV12-4,-,TRBJ1-2,-,CASTGSGFGYTF,TGTGCCAGCACCGGGTCGGGTTTTGGCTACACCTTC
TRBV11-3,-,TRBJ1-4,-,CASSLQEGGNREKLFF,TGTGCCAGCAGCTTACAGGAGGGAGGGAATCGTGAAAAACTGTTTTTT
TRBV5-1,TRBD1,TRBJ2-7,-,CASQEDRGPYEQYF,TGCGCTTCTCAAGAGGACAGGGGGCCCTACGAGCAGTACTTC
TRBV7-2,-,TRBJ1-1,-,CASSLALGGANTEAFF,TGTGCCAGCAGCTTAGCGCTAGGGGGAGCGAACACTGAAGCTTTCTTT
TRBV4-3,-,TRBJ2-2,once,CASKAHHTSRTNTGELFF,TGCGCCAGCAAGGCCCATCATACTTCACGGACTAACACCGGGGAGCTGTTTTTT
TRBV11-2,-,TRBJ1-1,-,CASSLEGKAFF,TGTGCCAGCAGCTTAGAGGGAAAAGCTTTCTTT
TRBV5-6,-,TRBJ1-1,few,CASSLVGAGGTEAFF,TGTGCCAGCAGCTTGGTCGGGGCTGGAGGCACTGAAGCTTTCTTT
TRBV5-4,-,TRBJ1-6,few,CASSLGDSPLHF,TGTGCCAGCAGCCTAGGGGATTCACCCCTCCACTTT
TRBV6-6,TRBD2,TRBJ2-1,-,CASSAGLLRGDNEQFF,TGTGCCAGCAGCGCGGGACTCCTCCGGGGGGACAATGAGCAGTTCTTC
TRBV29-1,-,TRBJ1-1,-,CSARDGDTEAFF,TGCAGCGCCCGCGACGGGGACACTGAAGCTTTCTTT
TRBV7-2,-,TRBJ2-5,-,CASSSTTPVQYF,TGTGCCAGCAGCTCTACAACCCCGGTCCAGTACTTC
TRBV14,TRBD1,TRBJ2-7,-,CASSQEGTGGYEQYF,TGTGCCAGCAGCCAAGAGGGGACAGGGGGCTACGAGCAGTACTTC
TRBV19,-,TRBJ2-3,-,CASTGAHTQYF,TGTGCCAGTACAGGCGCCCATACGCAGTATTTT
TRBV7-3,-,TRBJ1-6,-,CASQGSENSPLHF,TGTGCCTCGCAGGGGTCCGAAAATTCACCCCTCCACTTT
TRBV2,TRBD1,TRBJ1-6,-,CASRGQGARSPLHF,TGTGCCAGCAGGGGACAGGGGGCGCGTTCACCCCTCCACTTT
TRBV11-2,-,TRBJ1-4,-,CASSFSRAGEKLFF,TGTGCCAGCAGCTTTAGCAGGGCGGGCGAAAAACTGTTTTTT
TRBV18,-,TRBJ1-1,-,CASSTPNRAEAFF,TGTGCCAGCTCAACCCCTAACAGGGCTGAAGCTTTCTTT
TRBV2,-,TRBJ2-2,-,CASRLPGELFF,TGTGCCAGCAGGCTCCCCGGGGAGCTGTTTTTT
TRBV12-3/TRBV12-4,-,TRBJ2-7,-,CASRPTLANEQYF,TGTGCCAGCAGACCGACCCTAGCGAACGAGCAGTACTTC
TRBV25-1,-,TRBJ2-7,-,CASRGRRNEQYF,TGTGCCAGCCGGGGGAGGAGGAACGAGCAGTACTTC
TRBV6-6,TRBD1,TRBJ2-7,-,CASSYGQGPHEQYF,TGTGCCAGCAGTTACGGACAGGGCCCGCACGAGCAGTACTTC
TRBV4-1,TRBD1,TRBJ1-1,-,CASSQVTGTDFEAFF,TGCGCCAGCAGCCAAGTTACCGGGACAGACTTTGAAGCTTTCTTT
TRBV30,TRBD1,TRBJ2-3,-,CAWSLTPGQGTDTQYF,TGTGCCTGGAGTTTAACACCGGGACAGGGAACAGATACGCAGTATTTT